A selection of T cell receptor beta chains follows, all from one sample in a study of response to subunit inactivated influenza vaccine. Each CDR3 protein is one row after TCRdb ran MiXCR on the RT-PCR reads. Among around 490,000 distinct CDR3 sequences, about 8% were seen once, and the ten largest hold about an eighth. The sample consisted of PBMCs from blood, taken around 25 months after vaccination. The receptors here all came from a man in his fifties or sixties who received an inactivated influenza vaccine. The CDR3 runs from the conserved cysteine through the conserved F or W. Each record gives: V gene, D gene, clone size, J gene, CDR3 DNA, CDR3 protein. The D gene is left open where the match is weak. Size is stated for part of the rows, as once, few or many counts, or as a class when the clone is expanded.

>TRBV20-1|NA|few|TRBJ2-1
TGCAGTGCTAAAGACCGGGACCATGCCTACAATGAGCAGTTCTTC
CSAKDRDHAYNEQFF
>TRBV7-6|NA|few|TRBJ2-1
TGTGCCAGCAGCTCCTTGCCCTTAGCGGAGGTTACTCGCTCCTACAATGAGCAGTTCTTC
CASSSLPLAEVTRSYNEQFF
>TRBV7-8|NA|NA|TRBJ1-1
TGTGCCAGCAGCCCCACTCCCGGGCAGTATGAAGCTTTCTTT
CASSPTPGQYEAFF
>TRBV20-1|NA|NA|TRBJ1-5
TGCAGTGCTAGACCGGGACGGTATAGCAATCAGCCCCAGCATTTT
CSARPGRYSNQPQHF
>TRBV6-1|TRBD1|few|TRBJ2-7
TGTGCCAGCAGTGAAACTCTAGGGACAGGGGGGTACGAGCAGTACTTC
CASSETLGTGGYEQYF
>TRBV20-1|NA|few|TRBJ2-1
TGCAGTGCTAGAGATCCCCTTGGAGGGTTCAATGAGCAGTTCTTC
CSARDPLGGFNEQFF
>TRBV7-6|NA|NA|TRBJ2-3
TGTCCCAGCAGCCCGGGTACCCTAGCTGCAGATACGCAGTATTTT
CPSSPGTLAADTQYF
>TRBV4-2|NA|NA|TRBJ2-2
TGTGCCAGCAGCCATTCCAGGGACACCGGGGAGCTGTTTTTT
CASSHSRDTGELFF
>TRBV5-1|TRBD2|few|TRBJ2-3
TGCGCCACCGGACTAGGAACTTCCACAGATACGCAGTATTTT
CATGLGTSTDTQYF
>TRBV5-6|TRBD1|many|TRBJ1-4
TGTGCCAGCAGCCTGCCGGGACAGGGCTATGAAAAACTGTTTTTT
CASSLPGQGYEKLFF
>TRBV29-1|NA|many|TRBJ1-4
TGCAGCGTTGCAATTAGGGGGAGGAAACTGTTTTTT
CSVAIRGRKLFF
>TRBV12-3/TRBV12-4|TRBD1|NA|TRBJ2-1
TGTGCCAGCAGTCCCGGGACAGGGAATGAGCAGTTCTTC
CASSPGTGNEQFF
>TRBV24-1|NA|many|TRBJ1-1
TGTGCCACCAGTGATTCGGACACTGAAGCTTTCTTT
CATSDSDTEAFF
>TRBV7-2|TRBD1|many|TRBJ1-1
TGCGCCAGCAGCCGGGACAGGAACACTGAAGCTTTCTTT
CASSRDRNTEAFF
>TRBV5-1|NA|many|TRBJ2-5
TGCGCCAGCAGCATTAGACAACAAGAGACCCAGTACTTC
CASSIRQQETQYF
>TRBV20-1|TRBD2|many|TRBJ2-3
TGCAGTGCTCCGACTAGCATCTCAGATACGCAGTATTTT
CSAPTSISDTQYF
>TRBV7-8|NA|many|TRBJ2-7
TGTGCCAGCAGCCCTCACGGCTACGAGCAGTACTTC
CASSPHGYEQYF
>TRBV29-1|NA|NA|TRBJ1-5
TGCAGCGTAAACAGCAGGGCTCGGCCCCAGCATTTT
CSVNSRARPQHF